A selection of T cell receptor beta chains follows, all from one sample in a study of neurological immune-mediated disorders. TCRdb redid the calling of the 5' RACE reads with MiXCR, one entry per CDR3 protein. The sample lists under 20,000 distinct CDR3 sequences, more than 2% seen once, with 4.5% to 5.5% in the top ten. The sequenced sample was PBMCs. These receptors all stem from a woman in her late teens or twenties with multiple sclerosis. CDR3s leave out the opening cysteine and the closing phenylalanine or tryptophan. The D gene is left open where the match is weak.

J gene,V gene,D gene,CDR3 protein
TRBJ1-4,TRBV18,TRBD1,ASSPPGQGRSNEKLF
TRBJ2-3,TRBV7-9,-,ASSLAGPDTQY
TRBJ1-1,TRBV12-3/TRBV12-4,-,ASSWTDNSEAF
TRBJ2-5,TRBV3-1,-,ASSHTETQY
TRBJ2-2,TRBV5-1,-,ASSLVPAGELF
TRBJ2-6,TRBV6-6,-,ASSPPGANVLT
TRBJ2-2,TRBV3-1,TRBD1,ASKGPGTGPTGELF
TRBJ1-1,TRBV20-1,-,SKRGVLGTEAF
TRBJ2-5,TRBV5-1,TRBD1,ASSLTAGGLETQY
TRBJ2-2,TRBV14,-,ASSQDQRLNTGELF
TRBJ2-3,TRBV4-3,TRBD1,ASSQDWGQSTDTQY
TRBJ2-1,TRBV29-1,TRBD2,SVKTSGVGGEQF
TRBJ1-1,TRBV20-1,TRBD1,SARDAAGGASEAF
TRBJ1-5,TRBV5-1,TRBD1,ASRETGGGQPQH
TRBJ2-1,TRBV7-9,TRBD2,ASSLDRGGHNEQF
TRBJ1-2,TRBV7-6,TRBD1,ASSFGQAVTNYGYT
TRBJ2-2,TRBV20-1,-,SASSGKGTGTGELF
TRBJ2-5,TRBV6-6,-,ASRREETQY
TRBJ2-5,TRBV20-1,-,SARNPTHQETQY
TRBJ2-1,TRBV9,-,ASSVEDTQYNEQF
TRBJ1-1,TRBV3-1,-,ASSPGDLDTEAF
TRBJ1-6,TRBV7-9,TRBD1,ASSLSRGRNSPLH
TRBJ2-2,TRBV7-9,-,ASSTRDSGELF
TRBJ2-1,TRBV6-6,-,ASSYGEANEQF
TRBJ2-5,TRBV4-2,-,ASSRGQAGETQY
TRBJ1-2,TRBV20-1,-,SARDNYGYT
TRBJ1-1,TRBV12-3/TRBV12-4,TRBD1,ASSFGGGTGTEAF
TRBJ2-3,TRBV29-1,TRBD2,SATSGRTTDTQY
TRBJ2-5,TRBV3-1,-,ASSPEGARQETQY
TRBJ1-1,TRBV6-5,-,ASSLTTLQGNTEAF
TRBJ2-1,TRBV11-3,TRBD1,ASSEQRDRGRLREYGEQF
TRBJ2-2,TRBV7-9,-,ASSSPGQTSTGELF
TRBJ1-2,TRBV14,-,ASSQDPEIYGYT
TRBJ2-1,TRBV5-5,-,ASSPGDFRTYNEQF
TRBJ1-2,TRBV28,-,ASGGGIYYGYT
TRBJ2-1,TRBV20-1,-,SARVLTAGEQF
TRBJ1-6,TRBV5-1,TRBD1,ASSSGTGVSSPLH
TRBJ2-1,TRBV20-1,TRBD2,SATSRGSEQF
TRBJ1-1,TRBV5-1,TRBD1,ASSPGTGRSAF
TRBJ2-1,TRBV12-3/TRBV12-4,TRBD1,ASSSRQGRNNEQF
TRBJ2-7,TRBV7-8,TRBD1,ASSIAWGQGAYEQY
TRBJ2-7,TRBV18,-,ASSQLTYEQY
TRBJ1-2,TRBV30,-,AWSLATGGYT
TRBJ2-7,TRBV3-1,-,ASSLEHGYSYEQY
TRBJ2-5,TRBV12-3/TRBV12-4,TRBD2,ASSLPKAGRETQY
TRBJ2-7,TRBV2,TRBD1,ASSRDRGSEQY